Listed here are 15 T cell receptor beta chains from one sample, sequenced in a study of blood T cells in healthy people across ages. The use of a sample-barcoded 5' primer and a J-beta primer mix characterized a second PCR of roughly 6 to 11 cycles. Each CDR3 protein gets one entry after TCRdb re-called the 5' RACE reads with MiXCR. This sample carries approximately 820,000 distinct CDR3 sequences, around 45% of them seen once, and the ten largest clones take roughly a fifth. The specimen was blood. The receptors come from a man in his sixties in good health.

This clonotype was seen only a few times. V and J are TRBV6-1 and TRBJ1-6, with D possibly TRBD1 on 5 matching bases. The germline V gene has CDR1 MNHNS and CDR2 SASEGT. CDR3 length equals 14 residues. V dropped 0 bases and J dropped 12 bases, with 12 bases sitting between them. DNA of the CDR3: TGTGCCAGCAGTGAAGCGGACACCTGGGGACCCCTCCACTTT. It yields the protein CASSEADTWGPLHF.

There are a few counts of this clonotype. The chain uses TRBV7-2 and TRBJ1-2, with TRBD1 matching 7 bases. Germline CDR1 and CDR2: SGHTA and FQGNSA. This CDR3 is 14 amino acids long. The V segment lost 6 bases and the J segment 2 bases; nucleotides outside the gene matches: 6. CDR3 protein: CASSPTGTNYGYTF. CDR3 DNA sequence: TGTGCCAGCAGTCCGACAGGGACCAACTATGGCTACACCTTC.

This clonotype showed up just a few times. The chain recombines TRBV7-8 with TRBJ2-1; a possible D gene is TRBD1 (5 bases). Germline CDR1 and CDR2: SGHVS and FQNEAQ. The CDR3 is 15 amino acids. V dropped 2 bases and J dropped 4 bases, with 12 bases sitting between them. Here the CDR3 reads CASSLRHNRYNEQFF. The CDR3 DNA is TGTGCCAGCAGCTTACGGCACAACAGGTACAATGAGCAGTTCTTC.

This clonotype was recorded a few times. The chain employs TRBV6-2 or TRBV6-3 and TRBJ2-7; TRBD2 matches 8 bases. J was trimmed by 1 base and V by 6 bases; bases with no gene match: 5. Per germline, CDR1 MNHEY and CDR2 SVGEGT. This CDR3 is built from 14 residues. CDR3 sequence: CASRAAGESYEQYF. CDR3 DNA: TGTGCCAGCAGGGCAGCGGGGGAGTCCTACGAGCAGTACTTC.

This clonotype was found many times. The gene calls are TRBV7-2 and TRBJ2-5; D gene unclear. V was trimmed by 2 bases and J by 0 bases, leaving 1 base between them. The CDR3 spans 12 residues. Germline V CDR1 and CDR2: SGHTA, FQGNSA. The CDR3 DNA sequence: TGTGCCAGCAGCTTATACCAAGAGACCCAGTACTTC. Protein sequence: CASSLYQETQYF.

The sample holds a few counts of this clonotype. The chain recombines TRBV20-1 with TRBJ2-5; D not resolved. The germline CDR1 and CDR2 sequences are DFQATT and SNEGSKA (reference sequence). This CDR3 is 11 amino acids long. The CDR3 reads CRVALSETQYF. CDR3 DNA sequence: TGCAGGGTAGCACTCAGTGAGACCCAGTACTTC.

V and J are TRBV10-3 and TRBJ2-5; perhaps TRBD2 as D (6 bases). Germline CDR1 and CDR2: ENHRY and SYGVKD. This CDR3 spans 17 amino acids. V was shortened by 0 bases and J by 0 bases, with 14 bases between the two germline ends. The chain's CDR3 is CAISESFRGAYQETQYF. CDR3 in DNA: TGTGCCATCAGTGAGTCGTTCCGCGGGGCCTACCAAGAGACCCAGTACTTC.

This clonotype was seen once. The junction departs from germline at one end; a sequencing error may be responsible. The CDR3 region is CVSSVGGTTGTDTQYF. CDR3 DNA: TGTGTCAGCAGCGTAGGAGGGACGACTGGCACAGATACGCAGTATTTT. This chain uses TRBV9 with TRBJ2-3; D might be TRBD2 (6 bases). The CDR3 loop spans 16 amino acids. The germline CDR1 and CDR2 sequences are SGDLS and YYNGEE.

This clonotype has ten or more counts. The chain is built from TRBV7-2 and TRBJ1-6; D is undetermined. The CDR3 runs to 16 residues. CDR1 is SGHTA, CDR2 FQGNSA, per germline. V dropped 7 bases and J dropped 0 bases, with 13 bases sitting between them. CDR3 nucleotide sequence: TGTGCCAGCACCCCAGATCCGAGCTCCTATAATTCACCCCTCCACTTT. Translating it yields CASTPDPSSYNSPLHF.

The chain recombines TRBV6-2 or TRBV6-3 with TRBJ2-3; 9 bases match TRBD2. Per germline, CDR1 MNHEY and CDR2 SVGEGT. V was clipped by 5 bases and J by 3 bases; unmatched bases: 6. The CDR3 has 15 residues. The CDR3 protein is CASSTRTSATDTQYF. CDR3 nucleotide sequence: TGTGCCAGCAGTACCAGGACTAGCGCAACAGATACGCAGTATTTT.

The CDR3 spells CASSLPRVAGAHNEQFF. Written as DNA, the CDR3 is TGTGCCAGCAGTCTCCCTCGGGTAGCGGGGGCCCACAATGAGCAGTTCTTC. The genes are TRBV3-1 and TRBJ2-1, with TRBD2 identical over 9 bases. The CDR3 consists of 17 residues. V shed 6 bases, J shed 5 bases, and the junction held 14 bases outside the gene matches. Germline-derived CDR1 and CDR2 are LGHDT and YNNKEL (reference sequence).

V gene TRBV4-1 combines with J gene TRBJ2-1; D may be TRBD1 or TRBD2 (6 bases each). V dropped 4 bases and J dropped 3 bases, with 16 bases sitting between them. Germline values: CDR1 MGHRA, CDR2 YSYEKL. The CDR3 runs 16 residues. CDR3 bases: TGCGCCAGCAGCCGCGGGGTACAGGGAATCTACAATGAGCAGTTCTTC. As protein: CASSRGVQGIYNEQFF.

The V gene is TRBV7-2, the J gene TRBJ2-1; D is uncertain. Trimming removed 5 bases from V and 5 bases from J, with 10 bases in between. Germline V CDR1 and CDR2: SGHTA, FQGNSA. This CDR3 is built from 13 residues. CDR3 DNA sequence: TGTGCCAGCAGCGCTATCCCCGACAATGAGCAGTTCTTC. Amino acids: CASSAIPDNEQFF. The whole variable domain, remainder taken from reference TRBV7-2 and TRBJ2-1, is GAGVSQSPSNKVTEKGKDVELRCDPISGHTALYWYRQSLGQGLEFLIYFQGNSAPDKSGLPSDRFSAERTGGSVSTLTIQRTQQEDSAVYLCASSAIPDNEQFFGPGTRLTVL.

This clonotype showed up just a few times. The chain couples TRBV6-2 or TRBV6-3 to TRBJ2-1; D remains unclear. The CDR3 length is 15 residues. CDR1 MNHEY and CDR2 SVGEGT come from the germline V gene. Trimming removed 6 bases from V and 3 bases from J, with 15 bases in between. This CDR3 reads CASRRRTHDYNEQFF. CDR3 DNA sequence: TGTGCCAGCAGACGAAGGACGCACGACTACAATGAGCAGTTCTTC.

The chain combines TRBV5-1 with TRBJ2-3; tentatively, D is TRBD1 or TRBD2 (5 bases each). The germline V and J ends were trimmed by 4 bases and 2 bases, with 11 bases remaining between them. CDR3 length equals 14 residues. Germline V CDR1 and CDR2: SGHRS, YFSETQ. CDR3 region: CASSRSGTTDTQYF. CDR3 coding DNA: TGCGCCAGCAGCCGCTCTGGGACCACAGATACGCAGTATTTT.